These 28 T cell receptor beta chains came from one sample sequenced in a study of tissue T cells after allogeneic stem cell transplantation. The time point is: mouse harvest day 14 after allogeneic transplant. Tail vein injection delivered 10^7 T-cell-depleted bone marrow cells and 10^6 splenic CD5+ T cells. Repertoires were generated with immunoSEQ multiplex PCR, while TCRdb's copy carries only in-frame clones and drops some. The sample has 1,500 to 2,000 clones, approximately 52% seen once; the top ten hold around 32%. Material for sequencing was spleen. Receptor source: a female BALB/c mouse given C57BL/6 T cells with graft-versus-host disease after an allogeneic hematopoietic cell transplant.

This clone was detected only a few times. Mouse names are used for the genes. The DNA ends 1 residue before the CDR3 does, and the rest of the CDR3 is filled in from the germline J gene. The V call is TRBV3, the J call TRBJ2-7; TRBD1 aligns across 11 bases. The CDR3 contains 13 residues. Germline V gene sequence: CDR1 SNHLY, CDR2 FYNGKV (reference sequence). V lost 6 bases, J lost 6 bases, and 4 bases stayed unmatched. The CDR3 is CASSPDRGLEQYF. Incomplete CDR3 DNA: TGTGCCAGCAGTCCGGACAGGGGGCTTGAACAGTAC.

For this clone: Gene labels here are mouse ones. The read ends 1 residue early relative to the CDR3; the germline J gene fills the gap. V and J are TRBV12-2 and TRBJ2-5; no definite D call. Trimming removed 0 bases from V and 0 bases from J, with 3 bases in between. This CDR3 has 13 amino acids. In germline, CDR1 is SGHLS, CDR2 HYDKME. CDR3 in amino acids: CASSLINQDTQYF. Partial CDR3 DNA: TGTGCCAGCTCTCTCATTAACCAAGACACCCAGTAC.

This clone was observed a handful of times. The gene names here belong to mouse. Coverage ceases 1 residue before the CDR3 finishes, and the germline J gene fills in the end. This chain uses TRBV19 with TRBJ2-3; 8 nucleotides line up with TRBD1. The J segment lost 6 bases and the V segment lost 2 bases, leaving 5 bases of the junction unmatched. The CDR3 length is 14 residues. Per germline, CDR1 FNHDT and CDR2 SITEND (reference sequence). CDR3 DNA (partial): TGTGCCAGCAGTATTACCAGGGGGCTGGAAACGCTGTAT. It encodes CASSITRGLETLY. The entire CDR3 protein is CASSITRGLETLYF. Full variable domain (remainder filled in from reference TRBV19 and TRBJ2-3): GGIITQTPKFLIGQEGQKLTLKCQQNFNHDTMYWYRQDSGKGLRLIYYSITENDLQKGDLSEGYDASREKKSSFSLTVTSAQKNEMAVFLCASSITRGLETLYFGSGTRLTVL.

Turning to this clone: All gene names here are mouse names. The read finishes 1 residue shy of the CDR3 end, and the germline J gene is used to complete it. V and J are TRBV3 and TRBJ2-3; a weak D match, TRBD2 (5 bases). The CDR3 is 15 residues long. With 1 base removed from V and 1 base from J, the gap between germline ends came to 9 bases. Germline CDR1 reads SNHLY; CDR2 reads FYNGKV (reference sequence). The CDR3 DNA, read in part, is TGTGCCAGCAGCTTAGTGGGGTTCGGTGCAGAAACGCTGTAT. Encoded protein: CASSLVGFGAETLY. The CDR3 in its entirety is CASSLVGFGAETLYF.

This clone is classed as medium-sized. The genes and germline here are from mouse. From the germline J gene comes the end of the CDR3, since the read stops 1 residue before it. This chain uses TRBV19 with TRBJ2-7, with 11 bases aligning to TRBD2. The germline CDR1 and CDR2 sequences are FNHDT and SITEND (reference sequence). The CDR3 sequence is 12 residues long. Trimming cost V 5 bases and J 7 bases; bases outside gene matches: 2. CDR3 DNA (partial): TGTGCCAGCAGACTGGGGGGGCGGGAACAGTAC. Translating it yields CASRLGGREQY. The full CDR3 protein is CASRLGGREQYF.

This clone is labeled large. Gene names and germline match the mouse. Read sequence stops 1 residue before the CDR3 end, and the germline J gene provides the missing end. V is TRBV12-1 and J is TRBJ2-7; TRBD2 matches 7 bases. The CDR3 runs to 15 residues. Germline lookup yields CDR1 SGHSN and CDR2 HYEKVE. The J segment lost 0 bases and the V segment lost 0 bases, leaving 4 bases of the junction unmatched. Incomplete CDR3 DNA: TGTGCCAGCTCTCTCGCCTGGGGGAGCTCCTATGAACAGTAC. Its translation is CASSLAWGSSYEQY. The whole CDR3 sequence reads CASSLAWGSSYEQYF.

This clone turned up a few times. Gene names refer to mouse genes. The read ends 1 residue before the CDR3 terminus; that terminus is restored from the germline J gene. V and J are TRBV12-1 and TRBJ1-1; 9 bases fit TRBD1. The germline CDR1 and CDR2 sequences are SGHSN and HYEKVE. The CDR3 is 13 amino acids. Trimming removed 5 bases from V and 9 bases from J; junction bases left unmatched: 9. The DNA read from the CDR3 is TGTGCCAGCTGGGGACAGGGCGGGAGAAAAGTCTTC. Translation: CASWGQGGRKVF. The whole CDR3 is CASWGQGGRKVFF.

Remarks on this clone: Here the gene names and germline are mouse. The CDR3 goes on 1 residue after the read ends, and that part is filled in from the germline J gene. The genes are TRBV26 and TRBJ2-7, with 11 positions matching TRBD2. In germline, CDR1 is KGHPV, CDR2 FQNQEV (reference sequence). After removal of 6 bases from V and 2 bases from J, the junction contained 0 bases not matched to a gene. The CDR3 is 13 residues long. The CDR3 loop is CASRGLGAYEQYF. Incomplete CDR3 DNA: TGTGCCAGCAGGGGACTGGGGGCCTATGAACAGTAC.

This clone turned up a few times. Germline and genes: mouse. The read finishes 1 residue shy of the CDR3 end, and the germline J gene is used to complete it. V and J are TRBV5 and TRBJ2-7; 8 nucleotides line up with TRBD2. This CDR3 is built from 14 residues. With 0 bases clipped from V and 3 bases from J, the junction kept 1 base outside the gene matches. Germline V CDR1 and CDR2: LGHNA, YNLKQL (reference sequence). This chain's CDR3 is CASSQDWGVYEQYF. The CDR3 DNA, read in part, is TGTGCCAGCAGCCAAGACTGGGGGGTCTATGAACAGTAC.

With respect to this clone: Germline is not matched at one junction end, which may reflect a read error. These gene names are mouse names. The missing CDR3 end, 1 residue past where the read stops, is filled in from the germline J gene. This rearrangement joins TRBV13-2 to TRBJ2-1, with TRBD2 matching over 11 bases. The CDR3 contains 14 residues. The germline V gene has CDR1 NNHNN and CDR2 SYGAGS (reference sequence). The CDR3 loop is CASSDWGGNAEQFF. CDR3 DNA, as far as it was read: TGTGCCAGCAGTGACTGGGGGGGGAATGCTGAGCAGTTC.

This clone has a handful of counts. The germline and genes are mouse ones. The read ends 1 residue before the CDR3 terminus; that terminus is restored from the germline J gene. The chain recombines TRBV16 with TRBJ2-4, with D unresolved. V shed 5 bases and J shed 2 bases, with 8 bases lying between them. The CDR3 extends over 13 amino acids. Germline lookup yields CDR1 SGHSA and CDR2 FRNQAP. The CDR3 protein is CASSPGSQNTLYF. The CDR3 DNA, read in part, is TGTGCAAGCAGCCCCGGGTCTCAAAACACCTTGTAC.

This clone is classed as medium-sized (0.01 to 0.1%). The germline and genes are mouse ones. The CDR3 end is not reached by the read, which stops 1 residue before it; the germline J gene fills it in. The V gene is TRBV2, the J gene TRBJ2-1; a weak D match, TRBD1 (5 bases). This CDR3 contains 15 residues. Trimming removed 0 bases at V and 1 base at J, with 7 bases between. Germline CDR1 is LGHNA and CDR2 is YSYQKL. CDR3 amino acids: CASSQDAGNYAEQFF. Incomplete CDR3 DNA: TGTGCCAGCAGCCAAGATGCAGGGAACTATGCTGAGCAGTTC.

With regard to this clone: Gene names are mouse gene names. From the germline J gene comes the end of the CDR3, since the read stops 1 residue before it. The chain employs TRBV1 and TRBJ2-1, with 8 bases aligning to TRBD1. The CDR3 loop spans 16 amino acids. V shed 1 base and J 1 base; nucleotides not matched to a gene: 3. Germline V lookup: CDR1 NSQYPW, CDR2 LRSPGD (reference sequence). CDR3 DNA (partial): TGCACCTGCAGTGCAGCCCGGGACAGGAACTATGCTGAGCAGTTC. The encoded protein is CTCSAARDRNYAEQF. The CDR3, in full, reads CTCSAARDRNYAEQFF.

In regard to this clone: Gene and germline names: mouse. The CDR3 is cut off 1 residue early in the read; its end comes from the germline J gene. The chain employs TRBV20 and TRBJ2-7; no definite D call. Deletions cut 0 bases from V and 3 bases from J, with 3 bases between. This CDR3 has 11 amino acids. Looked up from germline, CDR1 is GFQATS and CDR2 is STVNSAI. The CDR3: CGARDNYEQYF. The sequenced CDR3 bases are TGTGGTGCTAGGGACAACTATGAACAGTAC.

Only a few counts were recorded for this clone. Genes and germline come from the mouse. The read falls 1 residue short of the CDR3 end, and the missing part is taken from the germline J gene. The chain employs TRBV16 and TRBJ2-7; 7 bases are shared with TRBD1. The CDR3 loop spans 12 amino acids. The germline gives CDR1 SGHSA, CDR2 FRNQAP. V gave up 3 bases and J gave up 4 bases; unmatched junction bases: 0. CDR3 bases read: TGTGCAAGCAGCTTGACAGGGTATGAACAGTAC. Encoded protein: CASSLTGYEQY. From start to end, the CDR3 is CASSLTGYEQYF.

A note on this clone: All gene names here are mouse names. Here the CDR3 reads CASFDRGAYEQYF. The CDR3 bases that were read are TGTGCCTCTTTTGACCGGGGGGCCTATGAACAGTAC. V usage is TRBV31 and J usage is TRBJ2-7, with TRBD2 as a possible D gene (6 bases). From the germline J gene comes the end of the CDR3, since the read stops 1 residue before it. CDR3 length equals 13 residues. With 7 bases removed from V and 2 bases from J, the gap between germline ends came to 15 bases. Germline V gene lookup returns CDR1 GKSSPN and CDR2 SITVG.

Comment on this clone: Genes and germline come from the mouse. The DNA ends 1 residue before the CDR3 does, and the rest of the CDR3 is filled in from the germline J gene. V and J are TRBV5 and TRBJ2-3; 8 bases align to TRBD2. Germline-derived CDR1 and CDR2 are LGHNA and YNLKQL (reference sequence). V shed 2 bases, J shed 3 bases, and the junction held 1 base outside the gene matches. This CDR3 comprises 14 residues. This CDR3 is CASSQPGGAETLYF. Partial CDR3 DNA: TGTGCCAGCAGCCAACCTGGGGGGGCAGAAACGCTGTAT.

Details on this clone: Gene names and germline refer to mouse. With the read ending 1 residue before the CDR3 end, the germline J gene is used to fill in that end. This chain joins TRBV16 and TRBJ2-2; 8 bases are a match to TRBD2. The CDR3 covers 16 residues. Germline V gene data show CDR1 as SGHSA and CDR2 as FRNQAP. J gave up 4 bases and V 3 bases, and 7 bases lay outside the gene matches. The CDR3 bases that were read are TGTGCAAGCAGCTTTCCTGGGGGGAAGAGCACCGGGCAGCTCTAC. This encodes CASSFPGGKSTGQLY. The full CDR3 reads CASSFPGGKSTGQLYF.

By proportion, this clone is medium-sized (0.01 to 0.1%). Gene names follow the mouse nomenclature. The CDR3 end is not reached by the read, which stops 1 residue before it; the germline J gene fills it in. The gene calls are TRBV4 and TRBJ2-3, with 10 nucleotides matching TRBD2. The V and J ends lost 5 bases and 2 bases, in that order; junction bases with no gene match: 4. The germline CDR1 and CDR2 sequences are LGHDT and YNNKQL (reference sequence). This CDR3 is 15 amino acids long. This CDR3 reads CASSLWGGDAETLYF. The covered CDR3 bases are TGTGCCAGCAGCCTCTGGGGGGGCGATGCAGAAACGCTGTAT.

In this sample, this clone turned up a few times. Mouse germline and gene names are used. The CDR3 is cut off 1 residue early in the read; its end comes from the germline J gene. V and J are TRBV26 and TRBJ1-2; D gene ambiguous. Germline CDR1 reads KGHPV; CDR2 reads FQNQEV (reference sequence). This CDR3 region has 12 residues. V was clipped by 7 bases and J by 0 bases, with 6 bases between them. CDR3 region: CASNSPNSDYTF. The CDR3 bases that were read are TGTGCCAGCAACAGCCCAAACTCCGACTACACC.

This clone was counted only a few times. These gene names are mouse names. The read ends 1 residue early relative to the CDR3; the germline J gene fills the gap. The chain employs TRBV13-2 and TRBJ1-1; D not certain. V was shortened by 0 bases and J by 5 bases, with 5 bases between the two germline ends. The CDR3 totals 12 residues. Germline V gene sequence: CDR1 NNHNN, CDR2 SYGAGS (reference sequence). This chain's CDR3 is CASGDERTEVFF. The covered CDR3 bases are TGTGCCAGCGGTGATGAGCGGACAGAAGTCTTC.

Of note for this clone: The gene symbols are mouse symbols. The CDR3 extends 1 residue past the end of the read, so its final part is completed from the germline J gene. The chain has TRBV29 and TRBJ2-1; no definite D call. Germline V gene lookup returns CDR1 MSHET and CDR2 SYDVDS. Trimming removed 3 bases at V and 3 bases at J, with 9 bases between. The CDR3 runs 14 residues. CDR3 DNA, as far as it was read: TGTGCTAGCAGTTTCAGCCAGGTCTATGCTGAGCAGTTC. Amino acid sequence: CASSFSQVYAEQF. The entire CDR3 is CASSFSQVYAEQFF.

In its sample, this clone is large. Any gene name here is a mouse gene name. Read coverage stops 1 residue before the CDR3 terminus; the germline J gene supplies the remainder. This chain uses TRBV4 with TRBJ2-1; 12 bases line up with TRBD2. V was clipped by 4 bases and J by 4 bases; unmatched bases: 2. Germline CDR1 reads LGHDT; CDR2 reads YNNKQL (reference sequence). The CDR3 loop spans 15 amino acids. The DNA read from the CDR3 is TGTGCCAGCAGCTCGGACTGGGGGGGATATGCTGAGCAGTTC. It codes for CASSSDWGGYAEQF. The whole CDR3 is CASSSDWGGYAEQFF.

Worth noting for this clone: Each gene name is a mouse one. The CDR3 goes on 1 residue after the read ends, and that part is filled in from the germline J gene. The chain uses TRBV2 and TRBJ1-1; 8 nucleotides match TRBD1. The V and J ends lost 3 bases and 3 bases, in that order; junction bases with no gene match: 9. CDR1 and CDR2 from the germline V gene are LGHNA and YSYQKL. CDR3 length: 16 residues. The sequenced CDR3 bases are TGTGCCAGCAGCCATCCTACAGGGGGTGGAGACACAGAAGTCTTC. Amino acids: CASSHPTGGGDTEVF. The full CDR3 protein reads CASSHPTGGGDTEVFF.

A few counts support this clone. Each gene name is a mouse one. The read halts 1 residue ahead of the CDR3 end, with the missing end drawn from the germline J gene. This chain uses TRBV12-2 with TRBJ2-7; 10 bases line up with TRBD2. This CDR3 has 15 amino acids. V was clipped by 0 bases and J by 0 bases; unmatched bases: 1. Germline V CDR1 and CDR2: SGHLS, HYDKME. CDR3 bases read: TGTGCCAGCTCTCTCGGGACTGGGGTCTCCTATGAACAGTAC. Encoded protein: CASSLGTGVSYEQY. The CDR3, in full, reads CASSLGTGVSYEQYF. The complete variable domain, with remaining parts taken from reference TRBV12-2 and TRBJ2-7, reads NSGVVQSPRYIIKGKGERSILKCIPISGHLSVAWYQQTQGQELKFFIQHYDKMERDKGNLPSRFSVQQFDDYHSEMNMSALELEDSAVYFCASSLGTGVSYEQYFGPGTRLTVL.

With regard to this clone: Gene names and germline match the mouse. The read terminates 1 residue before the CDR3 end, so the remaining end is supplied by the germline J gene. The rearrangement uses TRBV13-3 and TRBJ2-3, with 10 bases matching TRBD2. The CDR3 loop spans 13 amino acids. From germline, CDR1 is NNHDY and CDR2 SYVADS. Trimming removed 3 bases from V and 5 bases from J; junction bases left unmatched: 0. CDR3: CASSGLGGETLYF. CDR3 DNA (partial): TGTGCCAGCAGTGGACTGGGGGGAGAAACGCTGTAT.

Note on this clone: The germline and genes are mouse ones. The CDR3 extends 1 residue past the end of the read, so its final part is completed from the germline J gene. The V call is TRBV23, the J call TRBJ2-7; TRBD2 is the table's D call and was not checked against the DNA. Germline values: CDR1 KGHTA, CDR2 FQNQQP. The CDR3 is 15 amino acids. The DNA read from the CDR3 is TGCTCCAGCAGTCATAAGGTGGGACTGGGTTATGAACAGTAC. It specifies CSSSHKVGLGYEQY. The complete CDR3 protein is CSSSHKVGLGYEQYF.

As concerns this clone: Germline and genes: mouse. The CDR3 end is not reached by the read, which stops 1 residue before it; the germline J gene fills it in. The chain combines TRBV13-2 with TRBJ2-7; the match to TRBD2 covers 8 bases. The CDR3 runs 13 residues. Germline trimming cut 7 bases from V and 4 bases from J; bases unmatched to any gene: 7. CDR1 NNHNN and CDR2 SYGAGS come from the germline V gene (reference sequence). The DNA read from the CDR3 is TGTGCCAGCAGCTTAAACTGGGGGTATGAACAGTAC. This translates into CASSLNWGYEQY. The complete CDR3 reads CASSLNWGYEQYF.